This T cell receptor (beta chain) is from a study of shared clonotypes between healthy human individuals. The table came from immunoSEQ multiplex PCR; TCRdb's copy has only in-frame clones and leaves some out. Of over a million clones in the sample, roughly 70% were seen once. A note on this clone: The antigen remains unidentified.

Study-wide points: For sorted subsets, rarefaction showed incomplete sequencing despite large depth. Clonotype sharing among the donors was expected to vary with sequencing depth. Estimated clonotype richness was generally higher in naive than memory subsets.

Trimming pared 5 bases from V and 3 bases from J, leaving 12 bases between. CDR3 length equals 14 residues. In germline, CDR1 is SGHTA, CDR2 FQGNSA. Donors, healthy HIV-negative adults, lacked recent acute infections or vaccinations. The J gene is TRBJ2-3, the V gene TRBV7-2, with D possibly matching TRBD1 (6 bases). This TCR came from a man aged 18 to 35 in good health. The sample was memory CD4+ T cells sorted from blood. The subset here: CD45RA-negative fraction. The CDR3 DNA reads as TGTGCCAGCAGCCCCCAGGGGTTGACAGATACGCAGTATTTT. It encodes CASSPQGLTDTQYF.